This T cell receptor (beta chain) appears in the sequencing data of a study of blood T cell repertoires in COVID-19. Study-level background: Donors in the United States, Italy and Spain gave samples during acute or convalescent COVID-19.

Method: immunoSEQ multiplex PCR; TCRdb's copy keeps in-frame clones and lacks some. The sample records about 170,000 clones, 60% to 80% being singletons. Germline CDR1 KGHSH, CDR2 LQKENI. CDR3 size: 16 residues. J gave up 0 bases and V 3 bases, and 6 bases lay outside the gene matches. Sequencing was performed on peripheral blood. The rearrangement joins TRBV18 to TRBJ1-2, with 8 bases aligning to TRBD1. The receptor was derived from a man in his sixties or seventies with acute or convalescent COVID-19. This CDR3 is CASSPGTGKANYGYTF. CDR3 nucleotide sequence: TGTGCCAGCTCACCGGGGACAGGCAAGGCTAACTATGGCTACACCTTC.